The rows below give T cell receptor beta chains drawn from one sample of a study of shared clonotypes between healthy human individuals. Clones were sequenced by immunoSEQ multiplex PCR, and TCRdb holds only the in-frame ones, with some missing. This table holds approximately 510,000 clones, 60% to 85% found once. The source material was PBMCs. These receptors all come from a woman aged 35 to 49 in good health. Some clones in this sample may be carry-over from other donors' samples. CDR3s include the opening cysteine and the closing phenylalanine or tryptophan. The order of the fields is V gene, clone size, J gene, D gene, CDR3 DNA, CDR3 protein. A D gene is named only where the DNA matches it firmly. Rows give clone size only sometimes, using once, few, many, or a class for an expanded clone.

TRBV28	-	TRBJ2-3	-	TGTGCCAGCAGTGGGGACACAACAGATACGCAGTATTTT	CASSGDTTDTQYF
TRBV29-1	once	TRBJ2-3	TRBD2	TGCAGCGTTGTCGATACGGGAGGTATGTTGGATACGCAGTATTTT	CSVVDTGGMLDTQYF
TRBV2	-	TRBJ2-3	TRBD2	TGTGCCAGCAATAGCGGGACCCTTGATCCTACGCAGTATTTT	CASNSGTLDPTQYF
TRBV19	-	TRBJ2-5	TRBD2	TGTGCCAGTAGTACGGGACTAATAGAGACCCAGTACTTC	CASSTGLIETQYF
TRBV7-6	-	TRBJ2-2	TRBD2	TGTGCCAGCAGCGCAACTAGCGGGAGGGCCGTGGCCGGGGAGCTGTTTTTT	CASSATSGRAVAGELFF
TRBV5-1	-	TRBJ2-1	-	TGCGCCAGCAGCTTGGTGATCTCCAGCTCCTACAATGAGCAGTTCTTC	CASSLVISSSYNEQFF
TRBV7-9	-	TRBJ2-7	-	TGTGCCAGCAGCTTAGGGTATCAGAGAGAGCAGTACTTC	CASSLGYQREQYF
TRBV10-1	few	TRBJ1-4	TRBD1	TGCGCCAGCAGTCGGGACAGGGGGCATATTAATGAAAAACTGTTTTTT	CASSRDRGHINEKLFF
TRBV4-2	-	TRBJ2-3	-	TGTGCCAGCAGCCCCGATCCAGGGGCAGATACGCAGTATTTT	CASSPDPGADTQYF
TRBV7-3	-	TRBJ1-1	-	TGTGCCAGCAGTTACAGTGCGGCTTCGAACACTGAAGCTTTCTTT	CASSYSAASNTEAFF
TRBV18	-	TRBJ1-1	-	TGTGCCAGCTCACCACCAGTAACAGAAGCTTTCTTT	CASSPPVTEAFF
TRBV11-1	-	TRBJ2-7	-	TGTGCCAGCAGCCCCGACAGGCTAACCTACGAGCAGTACTTC	CASSPDRLTYEQYF
TRBV13	-	TRBJ1-1	TRBD1	TGTGCCAGCAGCCCCCGACAGGGTATTGGCACTGAAGCTTTCTTT	CASSPRQGIGTEAFF
TRBV7-9	-	TRBJ2-7	-	TGTGCCAGCAGCCCACAAAACACCTACGAGCAGTACTTC	CASSPQNTYEQYF
TRBV7-7	-	TRBJ2-3	TRBD2	TGTGCTAGCAGCCCCGGGACTAGCGGGGGAAGCACAGATACGCAGTATTTT	CASSPGTSGGSTDTQYF
TRBV4-1	-	TRBJ2-1	-	TGCGCCAGCAGCCGAGAAATCGGGCGAGTAGCGGAGCCCTCCTACAATGAGCAGTTCTTC	CASSREIGRVAEPSYNEQFF
TRBV25-1	-	TRBJ2-2	TRBD2	TGTGCCAGCAGTGATCCTAGGACTAGCGGGGAGCAGAGGGGGGAGCTGTTTTTT	CASSDPRTSGEQRGELFF
TRBV5-1	-	TRBJ2-5	TRBD1	TGCGCCAGCAGTTACCGACAGGGGGGGACCGGAGAGACCCAGTACTTC	CASSYRQGGTGETQYF
TRBV7-9	-	TRBJ2-3	-	TGTGCCAGCAGCTTAGCCGGTACTAGGCAAGATACGCAGTATTTT	CASSLAGTRQDTQYF
TRBV11-2	few	TRBJ1-1	-	TGTGCCAGCAGCTTAAGTGACACTACTACGGCTTTCTTT	CASSLSDTTTAFF
TRBV5-4	-	TRBJ2-2	-	TGTGCCAGCAGCTTGGCCGGCGGAGCGAACACCGGGGAGCTGTTTTTT	CASSLAGGANTGELFF
TRBV27	few	TRBJ1-2	TRBD1	TGTGCCAGCAGTCCCCCCGGGACAGCGTATGGCTACACCTTC	CASSPPGTAYGYTF
TRBV28	-	TRBJ1-2	TRBD1	TGTGCCAGCAGTTCAGGGACAGGGGGACGTATCTATGGCTACACCTTC	CASSSGTGGRIYGYTF
TRBV5-3	few	TRBJ2-1	-	TGTGCCAGAAGCAAGCAGTTCTTC	CARSKQFF
TRBV28	once	TRBJ2-1	-	TGTGCCAGCACAAGGTTCGGGGGCGTCGGGAATGAGCAGTTCTTC	CASTRFGGVGNEQFF
TRBV7-9	-	TRBJ1-4	-	TGTGCCAGCAGCCGGGAGGAGGGGGGCGCAAGAGGGAAACTGTTTTTT	CASSREEGGARGKLFF
TRBV5-6	-	TRBJ2-7	-	TGTGCCAGCAGCCTATACAGGGGAACTAGCTTGGACGAGCAGTACTTC	CASSLYRGTSLDEQYF
TRBV7-7	-	TRBJ2-5	-	TGTGCTAGCAGCTTAGCCAGACAAGAGACCCAGTACTTC	CASSLARQETQYF
TRBV5-4	-	TRBJ2-1	-	TGTGCCAGCAGCTTGGGTGGCGGAGCCTCCTACAATGAGCAGTTCTTC	CASSLGGGASYNEQFF
TRBV2	-	TRBJ2-7	-	TGTGCCAGCAGTGTGGGTTTCGAGCAGTACTTC	CASSVGFEQYF
TRBV7-9	-	TRBJ2-5	-	TGTGCCAGCAGCTACCAGGTTGGCGAGGAGACCCAGTACTTC	CASSYQVGEETQYF
TRBV7-9	-	TRBJ2-7	-	TGTGCCAGCAGCCGACCCCCTTCGGGGCCGGGTTACGAGCAGTACTTC	CASSRPPSGPGYEQYF
TRBV23-1	-	TRBJ1-3	-	TGCGCCAGCAGTCACATTACTTCCGGTGTCGGGACGAACTCTGGAAACACCATATATTTT	CASSHITSGVGTNSGNTIYF
TRBV5-6	-	TRBJ2-3	TRBD1	TGTGCCAGCAGCTCACAGGGGGCTAGCGGCACAGATACGCAGTATTTT	CASSSQGASGTDTQYF
TRBV2	-	TRBJ1-1	-	TGTGCCAGCAGCCCACAGGTAGCAGTGGCAAATGAAGCTTTCTTT	CASSPQVAVANEAFF
TRBV5-1	-	TRBJ2-1	TRBD2	TGCGCCAGCAGCTTGCCCGGGACTAGCGGGAGCATTCATGAGCAGTTCTTC	CASSLPGTSGSIHEQFF
TRBV19	-	TRBJ2-3	TRBD1	TGTGCCAGTAGTATACCCTCAGGGGGAGCCAGCACAGATACGCAGTATTTT	CASSIPSGGASTDTQYF
TRBV4-2	-	TRBJ1-1	-	TGTGCCAGCAGCCAAGATATGAACACTGAAGCCTTCTTT	CASSQDMNTEAFF
TRBV9	-	TRBJ1-6	TRBD1	TGTGCCAGCAGCGCCCGGGACAGTCTTCCCCTCCACTTT	CASSARDSLPLHF
TRBV29-1	few	TRBJ2-6	-	TGCAGCGTTGGACAGGACTCTGGGGCCAACGTCCTGACTTTC	CSVGQDSGANVLTF
TRBV30	-	TRBJ2-7	-	TGTGCCTGGAGTAGTGCCGTATCCGAGCAGTACTTC	CAWSSAVSEQYF